This T cell receptor (beta chain) was retrieved from a study of PD-1 blockade in mismatch repair-deficient tumors. Study details: Enrolled about 2013-2017, patients had progressing, pretreated mismatch repair-deficient cancers of 12 to 13 types.

The CDR3 runs to 13 residues. The V gene's germline CDR1 is MDHEN and CDR2 SYDVKM. Trimming shortened V by 6 bases and J by 6 bases, and 15 bases separated the two germline ends. Clones were sequenced by immunoSEQ multiplex PCR, and TCRdb holds only the in-frame ones, with some missing. The profile shows under 75,000 clones, around 88% of them singletons. Study-wide findings and caveats: After pembrolizumab, tumor-resident clones rose rapidly, then generally contracted before radiologic responses.

This clone showed up just once. As yet, its antigen is unknown. TCR sequencing covered a few patients who responded to pembrolizumab. J is TRBJ2-7 and V is TRBV28; D is uncertain. This material consisted of peripheral blood, taken 52 weeks after starting pembrolizumab. The clonotype was recovered from an adult with mismatch repair-deficient cancer. CDR3 protein: CASSPTPISEQYF. In nucleotides, the CDR3 is TGTGCCAGCAGCCCTACCCCCATTTCCGAGCAGTACTTC.